This T cell receptor (beta chain) was recorded in a study of T cells in localized non-small cell lung cancer. Study-wide findings and caveats: Uninvolved adjacent lung showed the highest T cell clonality, exceeding tumor. Without multi-region sequencing, intratumor heterogeneity could not be excluded. A median of roughly 52 of the top 100 tumor clones appeared in adjacent lung, which was paired and uninvolved.

Notes on this clone: Its specificity is not known.

CDR3 size: 15 residues. Trimming at V came to 6 bases and at J to 7 bases, leaving 10 bases not matched to a gene. The germline CDR1 and CDR2 sequences are SGHTS and YDEGEE. The protocol was immunoSEQ multiplex PCR, while the TCRdb copy is restricted to in-frame clones and leaves out a portion. The repertoire includes approximately 49,000 clones, 60% to 80% of them detected once, and less than 20% sits in the top ten. The starting material was peripheral blood, obtained before any cancer treatment. The chain is built from TRBV5-8 and TRBJ1-1; 12 positions agree with TRBD1. This sequence originates from a man between 40 and 70 years old with stage I squamous cell lung carcinoma. The CDR3 loop reads CASTGDRGRGGEAFF. CDR3 sequence (DNA): TGTGCCAGCACCGGGGACAGGGGGCGCGGAGGTGAAGCTTTCTTT.